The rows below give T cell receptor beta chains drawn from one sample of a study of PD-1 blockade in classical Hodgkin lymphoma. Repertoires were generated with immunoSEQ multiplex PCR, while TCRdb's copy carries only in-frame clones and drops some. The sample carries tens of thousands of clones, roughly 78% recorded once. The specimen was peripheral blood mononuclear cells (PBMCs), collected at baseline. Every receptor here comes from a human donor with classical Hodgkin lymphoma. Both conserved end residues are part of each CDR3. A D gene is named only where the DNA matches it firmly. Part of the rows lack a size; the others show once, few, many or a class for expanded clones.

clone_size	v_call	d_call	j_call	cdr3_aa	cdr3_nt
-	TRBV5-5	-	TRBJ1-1	CASSPTVDAEAFF	TGTGCCAGCAGCCCGACAGTAGACGCTGAAGCTTTCTTT
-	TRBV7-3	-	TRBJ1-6	CASSSYGNSPLHF	TGTGCCAGCAGCTCCTATGGGAATTCACCCCTCCACTTT
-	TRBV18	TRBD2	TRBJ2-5	CASSRPLIAGGGETQYF	TGTGCCAGCTCAAGACCCCTCATAGCGGGGGGCGGGGAGACCCAGTACTTC
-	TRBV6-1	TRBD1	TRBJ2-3	CASRETWGTGPSTDTQYF	TGTGCCAGCAGAGAAACATGGGGGACAGGCCCTAGCACAGATACGCAGTATTTT
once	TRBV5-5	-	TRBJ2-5	CASSLEGAGETQYF	TGTGCCAGCAGCTTGGAGGGTGCAGGAGAGACCCAGTACTTC
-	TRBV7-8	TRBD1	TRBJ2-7	CASSLAGTGGEQYF	TGTGCCAGCAGCTTAGCCGGGACAGGGGGCGAGCAGTACTTC
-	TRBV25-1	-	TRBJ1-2	CASSGGLDYGYTF	TGTGCCAGCAGTGGGGGGCTCGACTATGGCTACACCTTC
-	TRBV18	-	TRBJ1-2	CASSPPTETNYGYTF	TGTGCCAGCTCACCACCCACGGAGACTAACTATGGCTACACCTTC
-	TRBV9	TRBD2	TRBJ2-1	CASSVGVAGGTYNEQFF	TGTGCCAGCAGCGTAGGGGTAGCGGGGGGGACCTACAATGAGCAGTTCTTC
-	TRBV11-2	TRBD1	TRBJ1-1	CASSVTTGGEGTEAFF	TGTGCCAGCAGCGTAACCACAGGGGGCGAGGGCACTGAAGCTTTCTTT
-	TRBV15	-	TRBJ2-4	CATSRDWGPGGAKNIQYF	TGTGCCACCAGCAGAGATTGGGGCCCGGGGGGCGCCAAAAACATTCAGTACTTC
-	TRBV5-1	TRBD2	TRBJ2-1	CASSLSGTSSYNEQFF	TGCGCCAGCAGCCTCAGCGGGACTAGCTCCTACAATGAGCAGTTCTTC
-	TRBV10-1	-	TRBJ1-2	CASSVRVRTYGYTF	TGCGCCAGCAGTGTGCGCGTAAGAACCTATGGCTACACCTTC
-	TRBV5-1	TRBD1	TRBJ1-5	CASSLGGQQHQPQHF	TGCGCCAGCAGCTTGGGGGGACAGCAACATCAGCCCCAGCATTTT
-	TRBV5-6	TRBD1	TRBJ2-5	CASSLYRGETQYF	TGTGCCAGCAGCTTATACAGGGGAGAGACCCAGTACTTC
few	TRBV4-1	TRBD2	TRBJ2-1	CASSQALAGGYNEQFF	TGCGCCAGCAGCCAGGCTCTAGCGGGGGGATACAATGAGCAGTTCTTC
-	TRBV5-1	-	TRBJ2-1	CASSSFSGHNEQFF	TGCGCCAGCAGCTCCTTCTCGGGGCATAATGAGCAGTTCTTC
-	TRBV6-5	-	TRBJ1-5	CASSYSRVGGQPQHF	TGTGCCAGCAGTTACTCGAGGGTGGGGGGCCAGCCCCAGCATTTT
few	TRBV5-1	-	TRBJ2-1	CASSLAGNREHEQFF	TGCGCCAGCAGCTTGGCAGGGAACCGGGAGCATGAGCAGTTCTTC
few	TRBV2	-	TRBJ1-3	CASSVTGTENTIYF	TGTGCCAGCAGTGTGACGGGGACCGAAAACACCATATATTTT
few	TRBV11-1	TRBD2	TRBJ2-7	CASSFGRGRSYEQYF	TGTGCCAGCAGCTTCGGGAGGGGACGGTCCTACGAGCAGTACTTC
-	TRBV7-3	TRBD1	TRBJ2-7	CASSFTDRVSYEQYF	TGTGCCAGCAGCTTCACGGACAGGGTCTCCTACGAGCAGTACTTC
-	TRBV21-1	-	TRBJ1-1	CASSKAYGQTNTEAFF	TGTGCCAGCAGCAAAGCGTACGGACAGACGAACACTGAAGCTTTCTTT
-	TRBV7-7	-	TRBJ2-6	CASSACRVPQSRANVLTF	TGTGCCAGCAGCGCCTGTAGAGTGCCACAAAGTCGGGCCAACGTCCTGACTTTC
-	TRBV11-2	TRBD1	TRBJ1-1	CASSLGQGDTEAFF	TGTGCCAGCAGCTTGGGACAGGGGGACACTGAAGCTTTCTTT
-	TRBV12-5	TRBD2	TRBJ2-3	CASGSSGGPGTSTDTQYF	TGTGCTAGTGGTTCCAGCGGGGGGCCAGGTACTAGCACAGATACGCAGTATTTT
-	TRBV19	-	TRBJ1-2	CASSIAGRETNYGYTF	TGTGCCAGTAGTATAGCGGGCAGAGAGACTAACTATGGCTACACCTTC
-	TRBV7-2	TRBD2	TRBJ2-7	CASSLLGLAGSYEQYF	TGTGCCAGCAGCCTACTGGGGCTAGCGGGGTCCTACGAGCAGTACTTC
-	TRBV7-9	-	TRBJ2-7	CASSKSGSEQYF	TGTGCCAGCAGCAAGAGCGGTAGCGAGCAGTACTTC
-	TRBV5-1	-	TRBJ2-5	CASSTRQLMETQYF	TGCGCCAGCAGCACCCGACAGCTAATGGAGACCCAGTACTTC
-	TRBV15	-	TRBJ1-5	CATSIDSSNQPQHF	TGTGCCACCAGCATAGACAGTAGCAATCAGCCCCAGCATTTT
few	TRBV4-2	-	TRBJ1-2	CASSPLWAGDYGYTF	TGTGCCAGCAGCCCGTTATGGGCAGGGGACTATGGCTACACCTTC
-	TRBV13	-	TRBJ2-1	CASTPPLSYNEQFF	TGTGCCAGCACCCCTCCCCTCTCCTACAATGAGCAGTTCTTC
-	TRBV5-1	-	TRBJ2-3	CASNDGQITDTQYF	TGCGCCAGCAACGACGGCCAGATCACAGATACGCAGTATTTT
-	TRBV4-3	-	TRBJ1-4	CASSQDNPGRRGLFF	TGCGCCAGCAGCCAAGATAACCCGGGCCGTAGGGGACTGTTTTTT
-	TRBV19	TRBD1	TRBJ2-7	CASSPRSGTGDYEQYF	TGTGCCAGTAGTCCTCGTAGCGGGACAGGGGATTACGAGCAGTACTTC
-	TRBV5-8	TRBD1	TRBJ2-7	CASSFAAGGFFSYEQYF	TGTGCCAGCAGCTTTGCCGCAGGGGGCTTTTTTTCCTACGAGCAGTACTTC
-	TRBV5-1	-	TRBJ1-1	CASSLGAGTNEAFF	TGCGCCAGCAGCTTGGGTGCCGGGACAAATGAAGCTTTCTTT
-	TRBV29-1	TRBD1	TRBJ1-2	CSVPGTGVRDYGYTF	TGCAGCGTCCCCGGGACAGGGGTTCGGGACTATGGCTACACCTTC
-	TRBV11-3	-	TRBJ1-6	CASSLEKPGHF	TGTGCCAGCAGCTTAGAAAAGCCTGGGCACTTT
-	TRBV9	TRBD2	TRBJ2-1	CASSPGTSGDLSYNEQFF	TGTGCCAGCAGCCCCGGGACTAGCGGGGATCTTTCCTACAATGAGCAGTTCTTC
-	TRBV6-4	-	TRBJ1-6	CASSPGLPGSPLHF	TGTGCCAGCAGCCCCGGACTCCCCGGCTCACCCCTCCACTTT
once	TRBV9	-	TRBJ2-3	CASSPWGDTQYF	TGTGCCAGCAGCCCTTGGGGGGATACGCAGTATTTT
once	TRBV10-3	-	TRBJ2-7	CAIRGWDNHEQYF	TGTGCCATCAGGGGCTGGGACAACCACGAGCAGTACTTC
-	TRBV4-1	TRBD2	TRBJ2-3	CASSPKGAGGVDTQYF	TGCGCCAGCAGCCCGAAAGGGGCGGGGGGGGTCGATACGCAGTATTTT